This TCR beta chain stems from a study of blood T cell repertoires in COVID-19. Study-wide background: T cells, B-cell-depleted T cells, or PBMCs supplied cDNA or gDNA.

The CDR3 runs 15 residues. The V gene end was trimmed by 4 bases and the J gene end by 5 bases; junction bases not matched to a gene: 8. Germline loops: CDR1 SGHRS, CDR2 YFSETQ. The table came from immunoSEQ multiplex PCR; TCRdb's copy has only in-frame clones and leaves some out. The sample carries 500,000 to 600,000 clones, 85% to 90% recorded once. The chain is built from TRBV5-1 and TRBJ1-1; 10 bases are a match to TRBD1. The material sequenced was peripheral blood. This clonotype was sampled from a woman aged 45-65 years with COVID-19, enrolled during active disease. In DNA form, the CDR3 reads TGCGCCAGCAGCGCGGAGACAGGGGGCCGGACTGAAGCTTTCTTT. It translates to CASSAETGGRTEAFF.